A selection of T cell receptor beta chains follows, all from one sample in a study of neurological immune-mediated disorders. MiXCR, applied by TCRdb to the 5' RACE reads, yields one record per CDR3 protein. The sample yields around 60,000 distinct CDR3 sequences, under 3.5% seen once. The specimen was PBMCs. These receptors came from a woman aged 60-75 years with multiple sclerosis. CDR3s include the opening cysteine and the closing phenylalanine or tryptophan. A D gene is named only where the DNA matches it firmly. Size is omitted from some rows. Given values are once, few, many or a class for expanded clones.

V	size	D	J	length	CDR3	DNA
TRBV7-2	many	TRBD1	TRBJ1-3	15	CASSWGEGQRNTIYF	TGTGCCAGCAGCTGGGGAGAGGGACAGCGAAACACCATATATTTT
TRBV7-2	many	.	TRBJ2-1	12	CASSSGGDEQFF	TGTGCCAGCAGCTCAGGCGGGGATGAGCAGTTCTTC
TRBV29-1	many	TRBD1	TRBJ1-2	11	CSGGGQGGYTF	TGCAGCGGGGGGGGACAGGGAGGCTACACCTTC
TRBV21-1	many	.	TRBJ2-1	16	CASSRTGRPTYNEQFF	TGTGCCAGCAGTCGGACAGGGCGCCCGACCTACAATGAGCAGTTCTTC
TRBV11-2	many	TRBD2	TRBJ2-7	17	CASSLGWGGTASYEQYF	TGTGCCAGCAGCTTAGGGTGGGGGGGGACCGCCTCCTACGAGCAGTACTTC
TRBV5-1	many	.	TRBJ1-1	12	CASSREGAEAFF	TGCGCCAGCAGCCGAGAGGGGGCTGAAGCTTTCTTT
TRBV5-1	many	.	TRBJ1-1	13	CASTPNPNTEAFF	TGCGCCAGCACCCCAAACCCGAACACTGAAGCTTTCTTT
TRBV5-1	many	TRBD2	TRBJ2-1	17	CASRPTPGLAGGHEQFF	TGCGCCAGCAGACCAACTCCGGGACTAGCGGGGGGCCATGAGCAGTTCTTC
TRBV6-2/TRBV6-3	many	.	TRBJ1-1	12	CASTRGGPEAFF	TGTGCCAGCACCCGCGGGGGCCCTGAAGCTTTCTTT
TRBV28	many	.	TRBJ1-5	17	CASSPGAGGVSNQPQHF	TGTGCCAGCAGTCCGGGTGCCGGAGGGGTTAGCAATCAGCCCCAGCATTTT
TRBV19	many	.	TRBJ1-1	11	CASWGNTEAFF	TGTGCCAGTTGGGGGAACACTGAAGCTTTCTTT
TRBV6-5	.	TRBD2	TRBJ2-3	16	CASSFGLAGLTDTQYF	TGTGCCAGCAGCTTTGGACTAGCGGGCCTCACAGATACGCAGTATTTT
TRBV6-5	many	.	TRBJ2-7	13	CASRDRLSYEQYF	TGTGCCAGCAGAGACAGGCTCAGCTACGAGCAGTACTTC
TRBV4-1	many	.	TRBJ2-7	13	CASSHYTGYEQYF	TGCGCCAGCAGCCATTACACAGGGTACGAGCAGTACTTC
TRBV5-1	many	.	TRBJ2-3	16	CASSLIPGEGTDTQYF	TGCGCCAGCAGCTTGATACCAGGGGAAGGGACAGATACGCAGTATTTT
TRBV5-1	many	.	TRBJ1-6	15	CASSPRPGGGSPLHF	TGCGCCAGCAGCCCCCGGCCTGGCGGTGGATCACCCCTCCACTTT
TRBV5-1	.	.	TRBJ1-3	15	CASSLGTNSGNTIYF	TGCGCCAGCAGCTTGGGGACAAACTCTGGAAACACCATATATTTT
TRBV5-1	many	.	TRBJ1-1	17	CASSHGPERPMNTEAFF	TGCGCCAGCAGCCATGGACCCGAACGGCCCATGAACACTGAAGCTTTCTTT
TRBV7-8	many	.	TRBJ1-4	16	CASSLLWGQTNEKLFF	TGTGCCAGCAGCTTATTGTGGGGCCAAACTAATGAAAAACTGTTTTTT
TRBV7-8	many	TRBD2	TRBJ2-7	16	CASSFLRTSAGYEQYF	TGTGCCAGCAGCTTCTTGCGGACTAGCGCGGGATACGAGCAGTACTTC
TRBV5-5	many	.	TRBJ1-2	14	CASSPGQSNYGYTF	TGTGCCAGCAGCCCCGGACAGAGTAACTATGGCTACACCTTC
TRBV20-1	many	.	TRBJ2-7	14	CSARDRGPSSEQYF	TGCAGTGCTAGAGATCGCGGCCCTTCGTCCGAGCAGTACTTC
TRBV19	many	TRBD1	TRBJ1-2	13	CASSRQGRDGYTF	TGTGCCAGTTCTCGACAGGGTCGAGATGGCTACACCTTC
TRBV5-1	many	.	TRBJ2-3	15	CASSLADYFTDTQYF	TGCGCCAGCAGCTTAGCGGACTATTTCACAGATACGCAGTATTTT
TRBV25-1	few	.	TRBJ1-6	15	CASSPNRAEGSPLHF	TGTGCCAGCAGCCCGAACAGGGCGGAGGGCTCACCCCTCCACTTT
TRBV7-9	many	.	TRBJ2-7	13	CASSLGIGYEQYF	TGTGCCAGCAGCTTAGGCATTGGTTACGAGCAGTACTTC
TRBV6-5	many	.	TRBJ1-5	15	CASSYGRGSNQPQHF	TGTGCCAGCAGTTACGGACGGGGTAGCAATCAGCCCCAGCATTTT
TRBV7-9	many	.	TRBJ1-2	14	CASTTASTGLVDTF	TGTGCCAGCACGACAGCATCAACGGGCCTAGTGGACACCTTC
TRBV28	many	TRBD1	TRBJ1-3	15	CASRRQGSSGNTIYF	TGTGCCAGCAGGAGACAGGGGAGCTCTGGAAACACCATATATTTT
TRBV11-2	many	TRBD2	TRBJ2-3	19	CASSLEWYRAGDQTDTQYF	TGTGCCAGCAGCTTAGAGTGGTATCGGGCGGGAGATCAGACAGATACGCAGTATTTT
TRBV10-3	many	TRBD2	TRBJ2-1	17	CAIGSTGLAGSYNEQFF	TGTGCCATCGGGAGCACTGGACTAGCGGGCTCCTACAATGAGCAGTTCTTC
TRBV7-9	many	.	TRBJ1-3	15	CASSLGETSGNTIYF	TGTGCCAGCAGCTTAGGGGAAACCTCTGGAAACACCATATATTTT
TRBV6-2/TRBV6-3	many	TRBD2	TRBJ2-7	14	CASSPSGSWNEQYF	TGTGCCAGCAGTCCGAGCGGGAGCTGGAACGAGCAGTACTTC
TRBV12-3/TRBV12-4	many	.	TRBJ1-2	14	CASIISVWNYGYTF	TGTGCCAGCATCATCAGCGTGTGGAACTATGGCTACACCTTC
TRBV12-3/TRBV12-4	many	TRBD1	TRBJ2-2	14	CASTPRGRTGELFF	TGTGCCAGCACCCCCAGGGGGCGGACCGGGGAGCTGTTTTTT
TRBV5-4	many	TRBD2	TRBJ2-1	16	CASSSLAGVFSGEQFF	TGTGCCAGCAGCAGCTTGGCGGGAGTATTTTCTGGTGAGCAGTTCTTC
TRBV4-1	many	.	TRBJ1-5	17	CASSQGGTRKSNQPQHF	TGCGCCAGCAGCCAAGGAGGAACAAGAAAGAGCAATCAGCCCCAGCATTTT
TRBV7-2	many	.	TRBJ2-2	14	CASSFMLVAGELFF	TGTGCCAGCAGCTTCATGCTAGTAGCCGGGGAGCTGTTTTTT
TRBV20-1	many	TRBD2	TRBJ2-7	12	CSAEGLAVEQYF	TGCAGTGCTGAGGGACTAGCAGTCGAGCAGTACTTC
TRBV5-1	many	.	TRBJ2-5	12	CASLGGEETQYF	TGCGCCAGTTTAGGAGGGGAAGAGACCCAGTACTTC
TRBV4-1	many	TRBD2	TRBJ2-1	16	CASSQFAGLADNEQFF	TGCGCCAGCAGCCAATTTGCCGGACTAGCGGACAATGAGCAGTTCTTC
TRBV5-1	many	TRBD1	TRBJ2-1	15	CASSAAGQGSNEQFF	TGCGCCAGCAGCGCCGCCGGACAGGGGAGCAATGAGCAGTTCTTC
TRBV28	many	TRBD2	TRBJ2-7	13	CASKTSVTYEQYF	TGTGCCAGCAAGACTAGCGTTACCTACGAGCAGTACTTC
TRBV5-1	many	TRBD2	TRBJ2-5	16	CASSLDASGQQETQYF	TGCGCCAGCAGCTTGGACGCTAGCGGGCAACAAGAGACCCAGTACTTC
TRBV15	medium-sized	.	TRBJ2-4	17	CATSRVFTLSAKNIQYF	TGTGCCACCAGCAGAGTGTTCACCCTTAGCGCCAAAAACATTCAGTACTTC
TRBV3-1	many	TRBD2	TRBJ2-7	13	CASSQVLAGEQYF	TGTGCCAGCAGCCAAGTTCTAGCGGGTGAGCAGTACTTC
TRBV27	many	TRBD1	TRBJ1-1	15	CASRSGQGAYTEAFF	TGTGCCAGCAGGTCCGGACAGGGGGCCTACACTGAAGCTTTCTTT
TRBV28	many	TRBD1	TRBJ2-5	14	CASSPAGGAETQYF	TGTGCCAGCAGCCCCGCAGGGGGCGCAGAGACCCAGTACTTC
TRBV20-1	many	TRBD2	TRBJ2-1	14	CSAAPGTSYDEQFF	TGCAGTGCTGCCCCCGGGACTAGTTACGATGAGCAGTTCTTC
TRBV28	many	.	TRBJ1-2	14	CASSFPGRNYGYTF	TGTGCCAGCAGTTTCCCCGGACGGAACTATGGCTACACCTTC
TRBV7-9	many	.	TRBJ2-5	13	CASSFSGAETQYF	TGTGCCAGCAGCTTTTCCGGGGCGGAGACCCAGTACTTC